This T cell receptor (beta chain) derives from a study of OX40 agonist ivuxolimab in advanced cancers. A note on the overall study: The costimulatory receptor OX40 (CD134) was targeted by ivuxolimab, a fully human IgG2 agonistic monoclonal antibody. The point of sequencing TCRbeta in the periphery was to test whether ivuxolimab changed TCR sequence diversity and drove clonal T-cell expansion. Among the roughly 50 dose-escalation patients, approximately 20 had hepatocellular carcinoma, 15 or so melanoma, 9 renal cell carcinoma and 9 head and neck cancer. Intravenous ivuxolimab was administered to patients every 2 weeks at six dose levels: 0.01, 0.1, 0.3, 1.5, 3 and 10 mg/kg. The paper covers the monotherapy dose-escalation part of the phase I ivuxolimab trial, which included N ≈ 50 patients. A male proportion of 82.7% and a mean age of 60 years, ranging from 23 to 79, were recorded for the dose-escalation cohort. Prior anti-PD-1, anti-PD-L1 or anti-CTLA-4 therapy was permitted, and checkpoint inhibitors had been received by about 44% of dose-escalation patients. Three dose-escalation patients achieved partial responses, one with hepatocellular carcinoma and two with cutaneous melanoma.

Genomic DNA was extracted from sorted cells for sequencing of the TCRbeta CDR3 region. The immunoSEQ Assay was used to sequence the TCRbeta CDR3 regions. The immuneACCESS repertoire file appears here via TCRdb, limited to in-frame rearrangements. These files lack a portion of the clones; in checked studies, under half of the deficit traces to unresolved V genes, and the cause of the others is not known. Here the sample has fewer than 65,000 clones; 75% to 90% occur a single time. The ten top clones hold more than 10% of the sample. The trial excluded patients who had a history of autoimmune disease or were on systemic immunosuppression. In every dose cohort, peripheral blood was drawn for TCR sequencing at baseline, cycle 4 day 1, and cycle 7 day 1. Samples were obtained from an open-label, multicenter, first-in-human phase I dose-escalation trial of ivuxolimab. Adults with locally advanced or metastatic head and neck squamous cell, hepatocellular, melanoma or renal cell carcinoma were enrolled in the trial. Before TCR sequencing, CD4+ T cells and CD8+ T cells from peripheral blood were sorted into separate populations.

Results and caveats for the whole study, not just this receptor: Clonal expansion of both CD4+ and CD8+ blood T cells was observed from baseline to week 6 at doses 0.1 to 3.0 mg/kg. In the 0.1-3.0 mg/kg groups, partial responders had among the lowest normalized peripheral clonal expansion, particularly in CD8+ T cells. After ivuxolimab, more expanded clones were found on average in CD8+ T cells than in CD4+ T cells. The antigen specificity of the clonally expanded peripheral T cells was not determined. Low levels of normalized T-cell clonal expansion were also shown by some nonresponding patients.

Concerning this clone: No antigen is known for it. Sequence at one end of the junction differs from germline and may be a read error.

Counted from cysteine to phenylalanine, this CDR3 has 14 amino acids. Only the CDR3 part of the read is kept: 42 bases, read in frame from the first base. According to the germline V gene, CDR1 reads SGHRS and CDR2 reads YFSETQ. The chain is made from TRBV5-1 and TRBJ1-1; 7 of the junction bases match TRBD1. The TCR was taken from an adult with an advanced solid tumor such as melanoma, head and neck, liver or kidney cancer. The specimen was CD4+ or CD8+ T cells sorted from blood, collected in a trial of the OX40 agonist ivuxolimab. The DNA sequence reads TGCGCCAGCAACTTGAGGGGGCTGGGCACTGAAGCTTTCTTT. It is translated as CASNLRGLGTEAFF. Here the CDR3 is joined to the reference TRBV5-1 and TRBJ1-1 genes, and the full variable domain is: KAGVTQTPRYLIKTRGQQVTLSCSPISGHRSVSWYQQTPGQGLQFLFEYFSETQRNKGNFPGRFSGRQFSNSRSEMNVSTLELGDSALYLCASNLRGLGTEAFFGQGTRLTVV.